This TCR beta chain was captured in a study of T-cell reconstitution after alpha-beta-depleted transplantation in children. The V gene end was trimmed by 6 bases and the J gene end by 9 bases; junction bases not matched to a gene: 11. The CDR3 is made up of 15 amino acids. Unique molecular identifiers featured in how the TCRbeta library was prepared. TCRdb used MiXCR to reprocess the PCR reads, holding one entry per CDR3 protein. The data show fewer than 550,000 distinct CDR3 sequences, roughly 11% seen once. This clonotype was recorded at least ten times. The sample in question was PBMCs from the stem cell graft donor, obtained from the stem cell graft. The source is a human donor who donated a stem cell graft to a child with acute myeloid leukemia. The chain has TRBV12-3 or TRBV12-4 and TRBJ2-1; 10 positions agree with TRBD1. The CDR3 sequence is CASSASGQGSVEQFF. In DNA, the CDR3 is TGTGCCAGCAGCGCCTCGGGACAGGGGTCAGTTGAGCAGTTCTTC.